The present T cell receptor (beta chain) was sequenced within a study of blood T cells in healthy people across ages. Germline trimming cut 0 bases from V and 0 bases from J; bases unmatched to any gene: 6. CDR1 SGHVS and CDR2 FQNEAQ come from the germline V gene. There are 20 residues in the CDR3. A second about 7 to 11 cycle PCR used barcoded and J-beta primers. In TCRdb, the 5' RACE reads were re-called with MiXCR into one record per CDR3 protein. The data contain around 990,000 distinct CDR3 sequences, 25% of them seen just once; the ten biggest clones take up approximately 0.7%. These data were likewise used in another study, on T cells of mothers and their children. That publication notes: Donation came from three healthy Caucasian mothers together with their six children.

Sequencing was performed on blood. This TCR derives from a girl aged 2-10 years in good health. The chain is built from TRBV7-8 and TRBJ2-3, with TRBD2 matching over 16 bases. The CDR3 protein is CASSLARQGLAGGSTDTQYF. DNA of the CDR3: TGTGCCAGCAGCTTAGCCCGGCAGGGACTAGCGGGAGGGAGCACAGATACGCAGTATTTT.